This T cell receptor beta chain was sequenced for a study of T-cell reconstitution after alpha-beta-depleted transplantation in children (dated by TCRdb to the mid-2010s). Study-level background: T-cell immune reconstitution after TCRalphabeta/CD19-depleted allogeneic hematopoietic cell transplantation in children was quantitatively tracked in the study by means of TCR repertoire profiling.

V lost 5 bases and J lost 0 bases; the stretch between them is 13 bases long. Based on the germline V gene (reference sequence), the CDR1 and CDR2 sequences are DFQATT and SNEGSKA. Including cysteine and phenylalanine, the CDR3 has 14 amino acids. Just CDR3 DNA is preserved here, 42 bases in frame from base 1. About this clonotype: Its antigen is still unknown. One base away there is no much larger clone; base qualities are not given.

The method behind the library was PCR. The listed sequencing device is Illumina HiSeq 2500. TCR libraries were prepared with molecular barcoding, using unique molecular identifiers to normalize TCRbeta repertoire quantification. TCRdb trimmed public reads at Q25 via fastp, called clones via MiXCR and kept in-frame beta chains. One record per CDR3 amino acid sequence lists the most common genes and DNA. For this sample there are hundreds of thousands of distinct CDR3 sequences; about a sixth appear just once. The top ten clonotypes cover 3.3% of the sample. The sequencing used PBMCs from the stem cell graft donor, collected from the stem cell graft. Recombination connected TRBV20-1 to TRBJ1-2, and possibly TRBD1, on 5 matching bases. This receptor was identified in a human donor who donated a stem cell graft to a child with acute lymphoblastic leukemia. The CDR3: CSAQTEGANYGYTF. The bases read TGCAGTGCTCAGACAGAGGGAGCTAACTATGGCTACACCTTC.